This T cell receptor (beta chain) comes out of a study of Ad26.COV2.S vaccination and SARS-CoV-2 variants. In the study overall: In the COV1001 trial, the donor was in the Ad26.COV2.S arm. General study findings and limits: Greater spike-specific TCR breadth was seen in vaccine recipients than in placebo recipients. In vaccinated individuals, spike-specific CD8+ and CD4+ T cell responses reportedly displayed substantial breadth. TCR breadth and depth estimates may have understated total T cell responses.

This CDR3 comprises 15 residues. V was trimmed by 0 bases and J by 5 bases, leaving 14 bases between them. Stated treatment: about 20 received Ad26.COV2.S at low or high dose, single or two shots; 5 received placebo; per-sample allocation not given. Day 63 after the first injection of vaccine or placebo was the sampling time. On this clone: No antigen is known for it.

Sequencing was performed with immunoSEQ multiplex PCR; in TCRdb, only in-frame clones are kept and a portion is missing. Of some 450,000 clones in the sample, less than 95% were seen once. This material consisted of peripheral blood, taken in a trial of Ad26.COV2.S vaccine versus placebo. The chain has TRBV23-1 and TRBJ2-7, with D perhaps TRBD2 (5 bases). TRBV23-1 falls under the ORF class, with uncertain function. The sequence derives from a person aged 18 to 65 who received the Ad26.COV2.S COVID-19 vaccine or a placebo. The CDR3 sequence: CASSQSFSGLDEQYF. The CDR3 DNA sequence: TGCGCCAGCAGTCAATCGTTCTCGGGGTTGGACGAGCAGTACTTC.